A selection of T cell receptor beta chains follows, all from one sample in a study of blood T cell repertoires in COVID-19. Data came from immunoSEQ multiplex PCR; TCRdb stores just in-frame clones and leaves some out. The repertoire holds fewer than 200,000 clones, with roughly 85% as singletons. Sequencing was performed on PBMCs or T cells enriched from blood (not recorded which). Receptors were obtained from a woman younger than 35 who had recovered from COVID-19. The CDR3 runs from the conserved cysteine through the conserved F or W.

j_gene,v_gene,CDR3aa
TRBJ1-1,TRBV3-1/TRBV3-2,CASSGTPNTEAFF
TRBJ2-1,TRBV4-2,CASSPVAGVTYNEQFF
TRBJ2-7,TRBV18,CASSPSGQAYEQYF
TRBJ2-7,TRBV5-1,CASSLAGYYEQYF
TRBJ2-5,TRBV18,CASSTFMAGVGETQYF
TRBJ1-4,TRBV2,CASSGESEKLFF
TRBJ2-1,TRBV7-3,CASSLDPGLAGGGSYNEQFF
TRBJ2-1,TRBV7-9,CASQGDNEQFF
TRBJ2-3,TRBV19,CASSASTGRADTQYF
TRBJ2-3,TRBV28,CASSFSVDTQYF
TRBJ2-1,TRBV15,CATSRALLAGGLDEQFF
TRBJ2-4,TRBV27,CASSLSRGAIQYF
TRBJ2-3,TRBV7-2,CASSSLGGRDFTDTQYF
TRBJ1-6,TRBV5-1,CASSTGTENNSPLHF
TRBJ1-2,TRBV23-1,CASGLYTGPYGYTF
TRBJ1-1,TRBV18,CASSPRVGSTGVGNTEAFF
TRBJ1-2,TRBV6-4,CASSGQEGVDYGYTF
TRBJ1-4,TRBV3-1/TRBV3-2,CASSHRGVNLEKLFF
TRBJ2-2,TRBV28,CASSSTGTSNTGELFF
TRBJ1-2,TRBV6-5,CASRATINYGYTF
TRBJ2-5,TRBV7-8,CASSAPSGGAEETQYF
TRBJ2-7,TRBV7-9,CASSLAYAEDYEQYF
TRBJ2-3,TRBV5-1,CASSLGTGGLTDTQYF
TRBJ2-7,TRBV9,CASSAGGTSEKYF
TRBJ1-4,TRBV4-2,CASSQEDRPWSGLFF
TRBJ2-2,TRBV9,CASSVVGDTGELFF
TRBJ2-2,TRBV27,CASSGAQTPGELFF
TRBJ2-1,TRBV7-7,CASSLAGTYNEQFF
TRBJ1-1,TRBV10-3,CAISGGPPLPEAFF
TRBJ2-7,TRBV29-1,CSVEDLLYEQYF
TRBJ1-1,TRBV28,CASSFRRNTEAFF